Listed below are T cell receptor beta chains from one sample, sequenced in a study of PD-L1 blockade in urothelial cancer. Assay used: immunoSEQ multiplex PCR; TCRdb lists only in-frame clones, some missing. Of 100,000 or so clones listed, around 82% are singletons. This sample comprised PBMCs, obtained around atezolizumab (anti-PD-L1) treatment. The source of these receptors is a man aged 45-65 years with urothelial cancer. The CDR3 runs from the conserved cysteine through the conserved F or W. D genes are given only for firm matches. Clone size appears in some rows only: once, few, many, or a class for an expanded clone.

. TRBJ2-1 . TRBV4-2 TGTGCCAGCAGCCAAGAAACTAGTAGGCAGTTCTTC CASSQETSRQFF
. TRBJ2-3 . TRBV4-1 TGCGCCAGCAGCCAAGATTTAAATCAGGGGTTGCAGTATTTT CASSQDLNQGLQYF
. TRBJ2-1 . TRBV25-1 TGTGCCAGCGAGAACCGCAATGAGCAGTTCTTC CASENRNEQFF
. TRBJ2-1 . TRBV6-6 TGTGCCAGCAGTTCTCTGCCTAGAGGTGAGCAGTTCTTC CASSSLPRGEQFF
. TRBJ2-5 . TRBV21-1 TGTGCCAGCAGCAATAGCCGGGGGACTAACAGAGCACGTGGAGAGACCCAGTACTTC CASSNSRGTNRARGETQYF
. TRBJ2-2 . TRBV5-1 TGCGCCAGCAGCTTGGAACCGGTGAACACCGGGGAGCTGTTTTTT CASSLEPVNTGELFF
. TRBJ2-2 . TRBV16 TGTGCCAGCAGCCGCGACACAGACACCGGGGAGCTGTTTTTT CASSRDTDTGELFF
. TRBJ2-1 . TRBV9 TGTGCCAGCTCCCCGTCCACTAGCTCCGGTGAGCAGTTCTTC CASSPSTSSGEQFF
. TRBJ1-3 . TRBV5-1 TGCGCCAGCAGCGAAGACAGCCCTGGAAACACCATATATTTT CASSEDSPGNTIYF
. TRBJ1-5 TRBD1 TRBV6-1 TGTGCCAGCAGTGAAGGAGGGTTTTGGGGGACAGGGGGAACAATCACCAATCAGCCCCAGCATTTT CASSEGGFWGTGGTITNQPQHF
. TRBJ2-5 . TRBV5-1 TGCGCCAGCAGCTTGCCCTCCCAAGAGACCCAGTACTTC CASSLPSQETQYF
. TRBJ2-1 TRBD2 TRBV7-9 TGTGCCAGCAGCTTAAGGGCTAGCGGGAGTCTGGACAATGAGCAGTTCTTC CASSLRASGSLDNEQFF
. TRBJ1-5 . TRBV19 TGTGCCAGTACGGTCGTGGGGGCCCAGCCCCAGCATTTT CASTVVGAQPQHF
. TRBJ2-1 . TRBV18 TGTGCCAGCTCCTCCGTTGACAATGAGCAGTTCTTC CASSSVDNEQFF
. TRBJ2-1 TRBD2 TRBV13 TGTGCCAGCAGCCCGACCTACACAGGACTAGCGGACGACAATGAGCAGTTCTTC CASSPTYTGLADDNEQFF
. TRBJ2-1 . TRBV5-1 TGCGCCAGCAGCTTGGCGGGTAGCTCCTACAATGAGCAGTTCTTC CASSLAGSSYNEQFF
. TRBJ2-1 TRBD2 TRBV29-1 TGCAGCGTCCTGATGGGGTCTAGCGGGAGTGGGGTCTACAATGAGCAGTTCTTC CSVLMGSSGSGVYNEQFF
once TRBJ2-1 . TRBV2 TGTGCCAGCCCGGGAGCATTGGTGTACAATGAGCAGTTCTTC CASPGALVYNEQFF